This TCR beta chain was captured in a study of radiotherapy plus CTLA-4 blockade in lung cancer. V dropped 1 base and J dropped 5; count of bases not matched to a gene: 3. The CDR3 extends over 15 amino acids. Germline-derived CDR1 and CDR2 are SEHNR and FQNEAQ (reference sequence). Some clones are missing from TCRdb's copy, which holds only in-frame ones; the method was immunoSEQ multiplex PCR. The data contain about 43,000 clones, less than 75% of them singletons. The chain links TRBV7-9 to TRBJ2-1; TRBD2 matches 9 bases. This material consisted of peripheral blood, taken from a patient treated with radiotherapy plus ipilimumab. The sequence was obtained from a human donor with non-small cell lung cancer who had a partial response to radiotherapy plus ipilimumab. CDR3 nucleotides: TGTGCCAGCAGCTTAGAGTTAGCGGGAGACAATGAGCAGTTCTTC. This encodes CASSLELAGDNEQFF.